These T cell receptor beta chains were read from a single sample in a study of cytomegalovirus exposure and HLA in healthy donors. Assay: immunoSEQ multiplex PCR; the TCRdb copy retains only in-frame clones and omits some. This table holds around 150,000 clones, roughly three quarters found once. Sequenced material: PBMCs. These receptors all come from a man aged 30 to 45 in good health and CMV-seronegative. The CDR3 runs from the conserved cysteine through the conserved F or W. The order of the fields is clone size, J gene, V gene, D gene, CDR3 length, CDR3 DNA, CDR3 protein. A D gene is named only where the DNA matches it firmly. Clone size is given for some rows only: seen once, a few or many times, or a class if the clone is expanded.

. TRBJ2-5 TRBV5-4 . 14 TGTGCCAGCAGCTTGGGGCACAACCAAGAGACCCAGTACTTC CASSLGHNQETQYF
. TRBJ2-5 TRBV5-1 TRBD1 14 TGCGCCAGCAAAGGACAGGGGCCTCAAGAGACCCAGTACTTC CASKGQGPQETQYF
. TRBJ1-2 TRBV28 TRBD1 13 TGTGCCAGCAGTACTAACAGGGGGTTCGGCTACACCTTC CASSTNRGFGYTF
few TRBJ2-3 TRBV12-5 . 14 TGTGCTAGTGGTTTGCCCACCACGGTAGATGCGCAGTATTTT CASGLPTTVDAQYF
. TRBJ2-5 TRBV29-1 TRBD2 15 TGCAGCGTTGTTCTGACAGCTAGCGGGGTGAAGACCCAGTACTTC CSVVLTASGVKTQYF
. TRBJ2-1 TRBV5-1 TRBD2 14 TGCGCCAGCAGCTTAGCGGGAGGCCACAATGAGCAGTTCTTC CASSLAGGHNEQFF
. TRBJ2-7 TRBV19 TRBD1 14 TGTGCCAGTAGTACACAGGGGCGCTCCTACGAGCAGTACTTC CASSTQGRSYEQYF
. TRBJ2-5 TRBV7-9 TRBD2 16 TGTGCCAGCAGCACCAGGACTAGCGGAGCCCAAGAGACCCAGTACTTC CASSTRTSGAQETQYF
. TRBJ2-1 TRBV9 . 13 TGTGCCAGCAATTCAGGGTCGGACAATGAGCAGTTCTTC CASNSGSDNEQFF
. TRBJ2-7 TRBV19 TRBD2 14 TGTGCCAGTAGTTTTAGCGGGATTACCTACGAGCAGTACTTC CASSFSGITYEQYF
. TRBJ1-1 TRBV19 TRBD1 14 TGTGCCAGTAGTGGGTGGGACAGGAACACTGAAGCTTTCTTT CASSGWDRNTEAFF
. TRBJ1-2 TRBV10-3 TRBD1 16 TGTGCCATCAGTGACCTGGGACAGGGAAACGGCTATGGCTACACCTTC CAISDLGQGNGYGYTF
. TRBJ2-2 TRBV19 . 14 TGTGCCAGTAAAAATTTAGGGGGCACCGGGGAGCTGTTTTTT CASKNLGGTGELFF
. TRBJ1-2 TRBV6-6 . 14 TGTGCCAGCATGGGGCCTCAAAAGGGCTATGGCTACACCTTC CASMGPQKGYGYTF
few TRBJ2-2 TRBV18 . 11 TGTGCCAGCTCACCACAGCTGGAGCTGTTTTTT CASSPQLELFF
. TRBJ2-7 TRBV25-1 TRBD1 15 TGTGCCAGCAGTGACTGGGACAGGGGAACATACGAGCAGTACTTC CASSDWDRGTYEQYF
. TRBJ2-2 TRBV7-3 . 16 TGTGCCAGCAGCCCCACGGGTAGCGTCGATACCGGGGAGCTGTTTTTT CASSPTGSVDTGELFF
. TRBJ1-2 TRBV5-4 . 11 TGTGCCTCCTGGGGCAGCTATGGCTACACCTTC CASWGSYGYTF
. TRBJ2-7 TRBV5-8 . 14 TGTGCCAGCAGCCCCACCGGACAGAACTACGAGCAGTACTTC CASSPTGQNYEQYF
. TRBJ2-3 TRBV11-2 TRBD1 15 TGTGCCAGCAGCTCGGGACAGGGGCTCACAGATACGCAGTATTTT CASSSGQGLTDTQYF
. TRBJ1-1 TRBV5-6 . 17 TGTGCCAGCAGTATGAGTAGGGAGGTTTTGATGAACACTGAAGCTTTCTTT CASSMSREVLMNTEAFF
. TRBJ1-2 TRBV5-1 TRBD1 15 TGCGCCAGCAGCTTGGGGGACAGGGGTAACTATGGCTACACCTTC CASSLGDRGNYGYTF
. TRBJ2-3 TRBV10-3 TRBD2 16 TGTGCCATCAGTGATTTTGACGGCGGGAGCATTGATACGCAGTATTTT CAISDFDGGSIDTQYF
. TRBJ1-5 TRBV2 . 16 TGTGCCAGCAGCCCCTGGCCCCGGGGTGGCAATCAGCCCCAGCATTTT CASSPWPRGGNQPQHF
. TRBJ2-1 TRBV7-3 . 15 TGTGCCAGCTCACCTAGGGAGTCTGGTAGAAGTGAGCAGTTCTTC CASSPRESGRSEQFF
. TRBJ2-3 TRBV5-1 . 17 TGCGCCAGCAGCTTCTTTGATATACAGGACCCCACAGATACGCAGTATTTT CASSFFDIQDPTDTQYF
once TRBJ2-3 TRBV15 . 13 TGTGCCACCAGCGGCCAGCTAGCAGATACGCAGTATTTT CATSGQLADTQYF
once TRBJ2-1 TRBV6-6 . 16 TGTGCCAGCAGGTCTCTCACATCAGGGGTCTACAATGAGCAGTTCTTC CASRSLTSGVYNEQFF
. TRBJ2-1 TRBV5-1 TRBD2 15 TGCGCCAGCAGCCCGGGACTAGCGGACCACAATGAGCAGTTCTTC CASSPGLADHNEQFF
. TRBJ1-5 TRBV6-1 . 12 TGTGCCACCTGGACACCTAATCAGCCCCAGCATTTT CATWTPNQPQHF
. TRBJ2-7 TRBV5-1 TRBD2 16 TGCGCCAGCAGCTTGGGAACTAGCGGGAGGGGGTACGAGCAGTACTTC CASSLGTSGRGYEQYF
. TRBJ2-7 TRBV5-1 . 15 TGCGCCAGCAGCTTGGCTCAGGGGAACTCCTACGAGCAGTACTTC CASSLAQGNSYEQYF
few TRBJ2-7 TRBV7-8 TRBD2 15 TGTGCCAGCAGCTATAGACTAGCGGGAGACCTCGAGCAGTACTTC CASSYRLAGDLEQYF
. TRBJ1-2 TRBV28 . 13 TGTGCCAGCCACAGTCCCACTCTCTATGGCTACACCTTC CASHSPTLYGYTF
. TRBJ1-3 TRBV6-4 . 15 TGTGCCAGCAGTGACTCGAGAGGGACTGGAAACACCATATATTTT CASSDSRGTGNTIYF
. TRBJ1-2 TRBV6-5 TRBD1 15 TGTGCCAGCAGTTGGGGATATGACAGGGCCGATGGCTACACCTTC CASSWGYDRADGYTF
. TRBJ2-1 TRBV14 TRBD2 14 TGTGCCAGCAGCCAAGATGGGACTAAAAATGAGCAGTTCTTC CASSQDGTKNEQFF
once TRBJ1-5 TRBV6-1 . 13 TGTGCCAGCAGTGAACTCGGGGTCTGGCCCCAGCATTTT CASSELGVWPQHF
. TRBJ1-5 TRBV2 TRBD1 14 TGTGCCAGCAGCGAAGGACAGGGGTATCAGCCCCAGCATTTT CASSEGQGYQPQHF